This T cell receptor beta chain is drawn from a study of blood T cells in healthy people across ages. Study-level background: Every two T cells gave about one barcoded beta molecule via template switching.

Sample-barcoded 5' priming and a J-beta primer mix drove a second PCR of about 6 to 11 cycles. TCRdb reanalysed the 5' RACE reads using MiXCR and keeps one entry per CDR3 protein. The table records hundreds of thousands of distinct CDR3 sequences, around 62% of them present only once. With regard to this clonotype: Its antigen remains unidentified.

Study-wide points: Bulk PBMC profiling left naive and antigen-experienced comparisons inconclusive. Long-lived and aged donors differed, with more naive CD4+ cells and higher diversity in the long-lived.

Trimming stripped 3 bases from V and 8 bases from J, with 17 bases between. The CDR3 has 14 residues. Germline lookup yields CDR1 DFQATT and CDR2 SNEGSKA (reference sequence). The chain employs TRBV20-1 and TRBJ2-1; D could derive from TRBD1 or TRBD2 (6 bases each). Sequencing input: blood. The TCR sequence derives from a man younger than 40 in good health. The CDR3 nucleotides read TGCAGTGCTAGGGGGGAACGGGGGCCGGATGAGCAGTTCTTC. Translation gives CSARGERGPDEQFF.